These T cell receptor beta chains were read from a single sample in a study of CD8+ T cells in alopecia areata. The table came from immunoSEQ multiplex PCR; TCRdb's copy has only in-frame clones and leaves some out. This sample has 80,000 to 100,000 clones, with about 44% found just once. The material sequenced was CD8+ T cells sorted from blood, taken at week 24, from a patient treated with tofacitinib. Source of these receptors: a human donor with alopecia areata. Each CDR3 is given with its conserved first and last residue. The D gene is left open where the match is weak. Clone size appears in some rows only: once, few, many, or a class for an expanded clone.

D gene,clone size,V gene,J gene,CDR3 DNA,CDR3 protein
NA,NA,TRBV30,TRBJ1-2,TGTGCCTGGGGACCCTCCCCTGGCTACACCTTC,CAWGPSPGYTF
NA,NA,TRBV29-1,TRBJ2-6,TGCAGCGTTTCTGGGGCCAACGTCCTGACTTTC,CSVSGANVLTF
NA,NA,TRBV11-2,TRBJ2-7,TGTGCCAGCAGCTTAGAGGCAGGGGTCTCCTACGAGCAGTACTTC,CASSLEAGVSYEQYF
NA,NA,TRBV6-1,TRBJ2-1,TGTGCCAGCAGTGAAGGATTGGCTCCCCATTCCTACAATGAGCAGTTCTTC,CASSEGLAPHSYNEQFF
NA,few,TRBV2,TRBJ2-5,TGTGCCAGCAGTACCATAGGTACAGGCAGTGTGAAAGAGACCCAGTACTTC,CASSTIGTGSVKETQYF
TRBD1,NA,TRBV27,TRBJ2-1,TGTGCCAGCAGTTTATCAGCCAGGGGGAATGAGCAGTTCTTC,CASSLSARGNEQFF
NA,NA,TRBV30,TRBJ1-5,TGTGCCTGGAGCCGGGGGATTAGCAATCAGCCCCAGCATTTT,CAWSRGISNQPQHF
NA,few,TRBV29-1,TRBJ1-1,TGCAGCGTTGAGGGACAAATGAACACTGAAGCTTTCTTT,CSVEGQMNTEAFF
TRBD2,NA,TRBV2,TRBJ2-2,TGTGCCAGTTCGGGACAGGCCGGACTAGCGGGAGGAGGCACCGGGGAGCTGTTTTTT,CASSGQAGLAGGGTGELFF
NA,NA,TRBV9,TRBJ2-3,TGTGCCAGCGGACAGCTCAGCACACACACAGATACGCAGTATTTT,CASGQLSTHTDTQYF
NA,NA,TRBV11-2,TRBJ2-3,TGTGCCAGCAGCCTGGTTCGGGGGTATACGCAGTATTTT,CASSLVRGYTQYF